The entry that follows covers one T cell receptor beta chain sequence. Its matching antigen is unknown. A single record per CDR3 protein comes from TCRdb applying MiXCR to the reads. This sample has approximately 600,000 distinct CDR3 sequences, with roughly 42% found just once. J gave up 1 base and V 5 bases, and 2 bases lay outside the gene matches. Germline V CDR1 and CDR2: SGHAT, FQNNGV. This CDR3 is 15 amino acids long. These data come from a study of T cell repertoires in cytomegalovirus infection. In the study overall: Selection of CMV epitopes for the study included recently identified HLA-C-restricted and well-studied HLA-B-restricted ones. Indicated by public TCR beta signatures were CMV infection and matching HLA type. The study's findings and limits: Using cumulative public TCR beta family frequency, the authors identified those who carried CMV together with the relevant HLA. HLA-C-restricted CMV clonotypes gave the most frequent clonotype in two of eight donors.

The sequence derives from a human donor in good health (CMV status not recorded). Some clones in this sample may be carry-over from other donors' samples. This specimen was cultured PBMCs, taken from culture after CMV antigen stimulation. The V and J genes are TRBV11-2 and TRBJ2-2; TRBD1 matches 9 bases. The CDR3 sequence is CASSRTGVNTGELFF. The CDR3 DNA sequence: TGTGCCAGCAGCAGGACAGGGGTGAACACCGGGGAGCTGTTTTTT.